Sequencing of this TCR beta chain was carried out in a study of Ad26.COV2.S vaccination and SARS-CoV-2 variants. Study-wide background: Dosing was one shot or two shots 56 days apart.

With regard to this clone: Its antigen is as yet unknown. One end of the junction varies from germline; a read error may be responsible.

Broader study findings: Breadth, reportedly substantial, characterized the spike-specific CD8+ and CD4+ T cell responses after vaccination. Comparability of non-spike TCR breadth was observed across vaccine and placebo recipients.

Treatment given: about 20 received Ad26.COV2.S at low or high dose, single or two shots; about 5 received placebo; per-sample allocation not given. On day 63 after the first injection, vaccine and placebo recipients gave samples. Participants' vaccine, an Ad26 vector, delivered Wuhan-strain SARS-CoV-2 spike. The CDR3 runs to 14 residues. CDR1 SGHAT and CDR2 FQNNGV come from the germline V gene. Sequenced by immunoSEQ multiplex PCR; TCRdb stores in-frame clones only, minus some. The sample holds roughly 450,000 clones, 80% to 95% seen once. The receptor's source is a person between 18 and 65 years old who received the Ad26.COV2.S COVID-19 vaccine or a placebo. The chain employs TRBV11-2 and TRBJ2-5; 8 positions agree with TRBD2. The source material was peripheral blood, sampled in a trial of Ad26.COV2.S vaccine versus placebo. CDR3 sequence (DNA): TGTGCCAGCAGCCCCGAGACGGGAGGGCCATCAGTGGACTTC. As protein: CASSPETGGPSVDF.